This TCR beta chain stems from a study of blood T cell repertoires in COVID-19. In the original workflow: By means of reference gene primer amplification, nucleated cell counts were estimated. Clones were sequenced by immunoSEQ multiplex PCR, and TCRdb holds only the in-frame ones, with some missing. D and trimming come from the DNA, and the V and J calls and clone size come from that table. The table shows 50,000 or so clones, with 85% to 95% occurring only once. The CDR3 has 15 amino acids. Germline-derived CDR1 and CDR2 are LNHDA and SQIVND (reference sequence). With 8 bases clipped from V and 9 bases from J, the junction kept 16 bases outside the gene matches.

Sequenced: peripheral blood. The sequence was obtained from a woman older than 75 with acute or convalescent COVID-19. The V call is TRBV19, the J call TRBJ2-1, with TRBD2 identical over 7 bases. The CDR3 region is CASGYRLAEGREQFF. The DNA for the CDR3 is TGTGCCAGTGGGTATAGGCTAGCGGAAGGACGTGAGCAGTTCTTC.